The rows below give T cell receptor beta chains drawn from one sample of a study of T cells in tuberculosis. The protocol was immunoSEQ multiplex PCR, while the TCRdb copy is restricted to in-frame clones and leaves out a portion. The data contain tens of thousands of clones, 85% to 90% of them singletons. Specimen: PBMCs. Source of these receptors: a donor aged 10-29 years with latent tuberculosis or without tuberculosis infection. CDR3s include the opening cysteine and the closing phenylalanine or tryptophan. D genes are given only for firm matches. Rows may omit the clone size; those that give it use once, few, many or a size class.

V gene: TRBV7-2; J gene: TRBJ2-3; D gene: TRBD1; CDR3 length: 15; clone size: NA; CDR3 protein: CASSLDRRGTDTQYF; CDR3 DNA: TGTGCCAGCAGCTTGGACAGGAGAGGCACAGATACGCAGTATTTT
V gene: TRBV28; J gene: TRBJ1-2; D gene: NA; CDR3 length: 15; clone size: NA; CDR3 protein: CASSLGGVPNYGYTF; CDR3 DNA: TGTGCCAGCAGTTTAGGGGGGGTACCTAACTATGGCTACACCTTC
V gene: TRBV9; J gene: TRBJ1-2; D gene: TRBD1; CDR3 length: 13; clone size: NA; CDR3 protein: CASSVDAGGGYTF; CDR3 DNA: TGTGCCAGCAGCGTAGATGCAGGGGGTGGCTACACCTTC
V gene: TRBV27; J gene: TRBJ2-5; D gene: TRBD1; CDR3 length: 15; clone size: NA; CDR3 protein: CASRARRTGEETQYF; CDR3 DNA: TGTGCCAGCAGGGCCCGTAGGACAGGTGAAGAGACCCAGTACTTC
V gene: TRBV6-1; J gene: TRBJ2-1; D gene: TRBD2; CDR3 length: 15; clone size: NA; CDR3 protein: CASGSGGLSYNEQFF; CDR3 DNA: TGTGCCAGCGGTAGCGGGGGGCTTTCCTACAATGAGCAGTTCTTC
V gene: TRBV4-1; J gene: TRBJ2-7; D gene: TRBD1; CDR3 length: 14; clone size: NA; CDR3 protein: CASSQQKQGYEQYF; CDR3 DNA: TGCGCCAGCAGCCAACAAAAACAGGGGTACGAGCAGTACTTC
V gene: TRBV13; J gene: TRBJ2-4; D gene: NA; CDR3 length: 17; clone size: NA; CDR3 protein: CASSSRAEAGAKNIQYF; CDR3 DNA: TGTGCCAGCAGCTCCCGGGCGGAGGCGGGAGCCAAAAACATTCAGTACTTC
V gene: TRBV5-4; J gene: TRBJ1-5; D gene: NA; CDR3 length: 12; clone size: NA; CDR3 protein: CASSTRGQPQHF; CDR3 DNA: TGTGCCAGTAGTACCCGGGGTCAGCCCCAGCATTTT
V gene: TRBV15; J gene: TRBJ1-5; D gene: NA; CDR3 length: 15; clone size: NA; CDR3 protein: CATSSQRRFNQPQHF; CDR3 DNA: TGTGCCACCAGCAGCCAGCGACGGTTCAATCAGCCCCAGCATTTT
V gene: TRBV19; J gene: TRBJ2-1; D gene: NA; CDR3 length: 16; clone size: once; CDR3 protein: CASNLLPGRGHNEQFF; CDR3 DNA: TGTGCCAGTAATCTCCTGCCGGGTAGGGGTCACAATGAGCAGTTCTTC
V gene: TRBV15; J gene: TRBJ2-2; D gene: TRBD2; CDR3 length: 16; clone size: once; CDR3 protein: CATSRDLLAGTGELFF; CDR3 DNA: TGTGCCACCAGCAGAGATCTACTAGCGGGCACCGGGGAGCTGTTTTTT
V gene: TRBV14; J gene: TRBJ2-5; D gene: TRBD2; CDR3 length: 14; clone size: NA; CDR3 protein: CASSQVAGGQTQYF; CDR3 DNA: TGTGCCAGCAGCCAAGTAGCGGGGGGGCAGACCCAGTACTTC
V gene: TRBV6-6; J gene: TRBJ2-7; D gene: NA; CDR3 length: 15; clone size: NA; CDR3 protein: CASSQTSTISGEQYF; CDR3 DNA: TGTGCCAGCAGCCAGACCTCGACCATTTCGGGAGAGCAGTACTTC
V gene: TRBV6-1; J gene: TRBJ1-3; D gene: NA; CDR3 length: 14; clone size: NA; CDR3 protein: CASIRGDGGNTIYF; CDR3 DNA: TGTGCCAGCATACGCGGGGACGGGGGTAACACCATATATTTT
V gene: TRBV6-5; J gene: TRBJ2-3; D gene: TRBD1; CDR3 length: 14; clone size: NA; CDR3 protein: CASSYPQGQGGQYF; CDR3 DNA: TGTGCCAGCAGTTACCCCCAGGGACAGGGAGGGCAGTATTTT
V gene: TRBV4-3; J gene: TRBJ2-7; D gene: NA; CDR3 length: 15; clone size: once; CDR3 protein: CASSQVVTATYEQYF; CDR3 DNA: TGCGCCAGCAGCCAAGTGGTGACAGCCACCTACGAGCAGTACTTC
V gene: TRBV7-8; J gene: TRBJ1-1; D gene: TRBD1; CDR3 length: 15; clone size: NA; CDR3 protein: CASSKDRAPRTEAFF; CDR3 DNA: TGTGCCAGCAGCAAAGACAGGGCCCCCCGAACTGAAGCTTTCTTT
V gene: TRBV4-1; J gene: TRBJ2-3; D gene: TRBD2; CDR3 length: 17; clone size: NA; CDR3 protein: CASSQVRGGITTDTQYF; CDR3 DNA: TGCGCCAGCAGCCAAGTTCGCGGGGGGATAACCACAGATACGCAGTATTTT
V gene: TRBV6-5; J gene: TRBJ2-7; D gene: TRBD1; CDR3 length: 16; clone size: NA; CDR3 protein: CASSYSTGTGFYEQYF; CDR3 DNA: TGTGCCAGCAGTTACTCGACCGGGACAGGGTTCTACGAGCAGTACTTC
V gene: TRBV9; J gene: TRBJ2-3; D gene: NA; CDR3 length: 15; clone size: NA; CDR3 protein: CASSPAGSPPDTQYF; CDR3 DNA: TGTGCCAGCAGCCCCGCGGGATCCCCCCCAGATACGCAGTATTTT
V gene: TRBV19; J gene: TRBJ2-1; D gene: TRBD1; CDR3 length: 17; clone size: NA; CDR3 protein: CASSMGRGGLEYNEQFF; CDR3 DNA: TGTGCCAGTAGTATGGGCAGAGGGGGCCTAGAATACAATGAGCAGTTCTTC
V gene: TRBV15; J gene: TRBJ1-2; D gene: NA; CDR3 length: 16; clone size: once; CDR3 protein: CATSRGGVGRSYGYTF; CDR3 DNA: TGTGCCACCAGCAGAGGCGGGGTGGGACGGAGCTATGGCTACACCTTC
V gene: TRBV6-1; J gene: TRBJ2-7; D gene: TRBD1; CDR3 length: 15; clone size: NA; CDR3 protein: CASSLSQGASYEQYF; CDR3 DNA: TGTGCCAGCAGTTTGTCACAGGGGGCAAGCTACGAGCAGTACTTC
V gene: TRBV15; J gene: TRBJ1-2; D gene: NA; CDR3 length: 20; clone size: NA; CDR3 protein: CATSNRIRTDPLTPNYGYTF; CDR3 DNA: TGTGCCACCAGCAACCGAATCCGGACAGACCCTCTAACCCCTAACTATGGCTACACCTTC
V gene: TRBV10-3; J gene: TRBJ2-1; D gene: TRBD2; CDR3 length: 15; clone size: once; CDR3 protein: CAIQGELAGANEQFF; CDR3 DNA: TGTGCCATCCAGGGGGAGCTAGCGGGGGCCAATGAGCAGTTCTTC
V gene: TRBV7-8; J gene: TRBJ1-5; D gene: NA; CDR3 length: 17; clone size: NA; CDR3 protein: CASSLTVLRGKAQPQHF; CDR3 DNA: TGTGCCAGCAGCTTAACGGTTCTTCGGGGGAAGGCTCAGCCCCAGCATTTT
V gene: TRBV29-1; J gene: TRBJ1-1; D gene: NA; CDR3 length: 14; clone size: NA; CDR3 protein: CSASSLTENTEAFF; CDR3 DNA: TGCAGCGCCTCCTCACTGACAGAGAACACTGAAGCTTTCTTT
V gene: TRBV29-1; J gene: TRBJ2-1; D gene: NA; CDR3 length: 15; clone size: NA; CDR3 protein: CSGGGRGRTGNEQFF; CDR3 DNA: TGCAGCGGCGGTGGAAGGGGAAGGACGGGCAATGAGCAGTTCTTC
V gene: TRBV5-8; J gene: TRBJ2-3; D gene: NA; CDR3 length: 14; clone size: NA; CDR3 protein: CASSLGGATDTQYF; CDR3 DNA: TGTGCCAGCAGCTTGGGCGGGGCGACGGATACGCAGTATTTT
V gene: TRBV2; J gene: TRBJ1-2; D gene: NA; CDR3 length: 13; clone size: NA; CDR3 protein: CASSGRTPTGYTF; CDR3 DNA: TGTGCCAGCAGTGGTAGGACACCGACCGGCTACACCTTC
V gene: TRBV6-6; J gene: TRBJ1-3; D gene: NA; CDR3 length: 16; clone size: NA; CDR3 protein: CASSYSMGAIGDTIYF; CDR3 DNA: TGTGCCAGCAGTTACTCGATGGGAGCGATTGGGGACACCATATATTTT
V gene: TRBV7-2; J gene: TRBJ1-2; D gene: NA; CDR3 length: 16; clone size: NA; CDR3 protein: CASSLGSPGTLYGYTF; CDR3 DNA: TGTGCCAGCAGCTTAGGTTCCCCAGGCACACTCTATGGCTACACCTTC
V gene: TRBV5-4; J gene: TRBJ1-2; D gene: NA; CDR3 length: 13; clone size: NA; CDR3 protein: CASSEDRNYGYTF; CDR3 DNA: TGTGCCAGTAGCGAAGACAGAAACTATGGCTACACCTTC
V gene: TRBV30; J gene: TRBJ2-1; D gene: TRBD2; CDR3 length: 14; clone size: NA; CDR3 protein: CAFWGLAGGLKQFF; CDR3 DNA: TGTGCCTTTTGGGGACTAGCGGGGGGGCTGAAGCAGTTCTTC
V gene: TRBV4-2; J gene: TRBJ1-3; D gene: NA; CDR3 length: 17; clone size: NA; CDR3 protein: CASSQDWFGSSGNTIYF; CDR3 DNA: TGTGCCAGCAGCCAAGATTGGTTTGGCAGCTCTGGAAACACCATATATTTT
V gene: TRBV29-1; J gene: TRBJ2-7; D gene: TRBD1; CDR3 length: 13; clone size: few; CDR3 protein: CSAGQGGSYEQYF; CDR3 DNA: TGCAGCGCTGGACAGGGTGGGTCCTACGAGCAGTACTTC
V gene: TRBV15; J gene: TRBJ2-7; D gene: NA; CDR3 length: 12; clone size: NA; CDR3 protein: CATSGGAREQYF; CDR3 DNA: TGTGCCACCTCCGGAGGGGCGCGAGAGCAGTACTTC
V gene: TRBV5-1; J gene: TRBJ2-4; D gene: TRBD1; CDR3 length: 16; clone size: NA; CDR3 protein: CASSLGTGGSKNIQYF; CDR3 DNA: TGCGCCAGCAGCTTAGGGACAGGGGGGAGCAAAAACATTCAGTACTTC
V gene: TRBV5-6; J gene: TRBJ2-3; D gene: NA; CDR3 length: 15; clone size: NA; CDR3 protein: CASSSQTGTADTQYF; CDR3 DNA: TGTGCCAGCAGCTCACAAACAGGGACCGCAGATACGCAGTATTTT
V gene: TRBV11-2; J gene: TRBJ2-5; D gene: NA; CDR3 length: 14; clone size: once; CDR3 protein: CASSPRTAGETQYF; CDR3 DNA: TGTGCCAGCAGCCCCAGGACGGCGGGGGAGACCCAGTACTTC
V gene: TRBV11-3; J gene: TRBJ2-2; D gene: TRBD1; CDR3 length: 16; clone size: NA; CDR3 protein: CASSLVQGANTGELFF; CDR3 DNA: TGTGCCAGCAGCTTAGTACAGGGGGCTAACACCGGGGAGCTGTTTTTT
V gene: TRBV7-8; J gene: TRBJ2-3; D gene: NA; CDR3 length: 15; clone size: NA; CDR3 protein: CASSLVGASTDTQYF; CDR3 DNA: TGTGCCAGCAGCTTAGTAGGGGCTAGCACAGATACGCAGTATTTT
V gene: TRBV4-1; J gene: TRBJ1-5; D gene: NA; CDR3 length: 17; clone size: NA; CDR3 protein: CASSQDRAGRRDQPQHF; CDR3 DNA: TGCGCCAGCAGCCAAGATCGAGCGGGGCGGCGGGATCAGCCCCAGCATTTT
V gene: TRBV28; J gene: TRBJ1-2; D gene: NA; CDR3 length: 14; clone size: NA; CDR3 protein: CASSFRRLGYGYTF; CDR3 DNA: TGTGCCAGCAGTTTCCGCCGACTAGGGTATGGCTACACCTTC
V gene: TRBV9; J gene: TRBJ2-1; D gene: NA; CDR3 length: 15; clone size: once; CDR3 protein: CASSRGGSSYNEQFF; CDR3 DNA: TGTGCCAGCAGCCGAGGGGGTAGCTCCTACAATGAGCAGTTCTTC
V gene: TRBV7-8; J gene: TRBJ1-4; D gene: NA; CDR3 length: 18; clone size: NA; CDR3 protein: CASSPWQGPRATNEKLFF; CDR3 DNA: TGTGCCAGCAGCCCGTGGCAGGGGCCCCGAGCAACTAATGAAAAACTGTTTTTT
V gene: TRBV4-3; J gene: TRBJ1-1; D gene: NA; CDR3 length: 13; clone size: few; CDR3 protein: CASTRELYTEAFF; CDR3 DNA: TGCGCCAGTACCCGGGAGCTGTACACTGAAGCTTTCTTT
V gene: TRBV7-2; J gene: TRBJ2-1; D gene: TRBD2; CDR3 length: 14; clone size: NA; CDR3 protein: CASAGLASYNEQFF; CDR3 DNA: TGTGCCAGCGCGGGACTAGCGTCCTACAATGAGCAGTTCTTC
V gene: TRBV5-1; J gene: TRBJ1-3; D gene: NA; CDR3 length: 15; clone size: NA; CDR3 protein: CASRLSPGSGNTIYF; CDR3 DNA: TGCGCCAGCAGGCTCTCTCCAGGCTCTGGAAACACCATATATTTT
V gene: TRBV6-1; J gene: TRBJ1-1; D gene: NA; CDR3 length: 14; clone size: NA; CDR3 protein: CASTTSGANTEAFF; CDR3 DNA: TGTGCCAGCACTACATCTGGGGCGAACACTGAAGCTTTCTTT
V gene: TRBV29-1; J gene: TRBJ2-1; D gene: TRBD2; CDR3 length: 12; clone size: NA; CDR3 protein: CSSGGALWEQFF; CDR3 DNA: TGCAGCTCCGGGGGGGCACTCTGGGAGCAGTTCTTC
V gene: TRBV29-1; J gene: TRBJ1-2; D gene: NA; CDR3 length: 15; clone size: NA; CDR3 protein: CSVHTGPLPGGGYTF; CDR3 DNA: TGCAGCGTGCACACCGGGCCCCTCCCTGGAGGAGGCTACACCTTC
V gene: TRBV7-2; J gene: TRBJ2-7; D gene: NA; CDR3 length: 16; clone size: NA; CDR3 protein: CASSFSLSASSYEQYF; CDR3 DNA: TGTGCCAGCAGCTTCTCTCTAAGCGCCTCCTCCTACGAGCAGTACTTC